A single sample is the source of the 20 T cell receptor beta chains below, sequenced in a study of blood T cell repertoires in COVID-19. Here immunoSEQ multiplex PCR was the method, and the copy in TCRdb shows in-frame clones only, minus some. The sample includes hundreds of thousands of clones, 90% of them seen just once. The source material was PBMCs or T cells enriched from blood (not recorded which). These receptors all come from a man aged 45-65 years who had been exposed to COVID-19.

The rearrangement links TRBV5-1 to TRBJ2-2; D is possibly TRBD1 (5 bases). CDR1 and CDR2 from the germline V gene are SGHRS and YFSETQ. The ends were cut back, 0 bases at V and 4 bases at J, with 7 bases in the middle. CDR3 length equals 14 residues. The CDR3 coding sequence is TGCGCCAGCAGCTTGGCGGACATCACCGGGGAGCTGTTTTTT. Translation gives CASSLADITGELFF.

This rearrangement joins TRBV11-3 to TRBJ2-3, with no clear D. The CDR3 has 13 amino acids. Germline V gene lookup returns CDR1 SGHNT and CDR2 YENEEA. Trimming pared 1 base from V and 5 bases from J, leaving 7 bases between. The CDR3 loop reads CASSLGQVDTQYF. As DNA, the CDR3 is TGTGCCAGCAGCTTAGGGCAGGTAGATACGCAGTATTTT.

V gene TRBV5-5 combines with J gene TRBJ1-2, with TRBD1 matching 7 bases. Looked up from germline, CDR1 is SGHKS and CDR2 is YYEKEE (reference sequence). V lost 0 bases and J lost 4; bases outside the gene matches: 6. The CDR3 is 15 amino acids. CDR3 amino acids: CASSLVRQGVYGYTF. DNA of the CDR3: TGTGCCAGCAGCTTGGTCAGACAGGGAGTCTATGGCTACACCTTC.

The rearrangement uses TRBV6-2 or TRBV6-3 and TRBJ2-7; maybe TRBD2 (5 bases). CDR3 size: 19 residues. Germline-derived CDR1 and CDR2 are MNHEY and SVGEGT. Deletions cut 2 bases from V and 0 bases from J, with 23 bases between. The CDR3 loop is CASSYPLIIPGLPSYEQYF. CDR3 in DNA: TGTGCCAGCAGTTACCCTCTAATTATCCCGGGGTTACCCTCCTACGAGCAGTACTTC.

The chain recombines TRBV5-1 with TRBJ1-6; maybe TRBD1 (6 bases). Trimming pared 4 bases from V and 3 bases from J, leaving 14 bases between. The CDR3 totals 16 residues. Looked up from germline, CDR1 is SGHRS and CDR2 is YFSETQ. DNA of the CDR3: TGCGCCAGCAGCATAGCCTCAGGGGACTATAATTCACCCCTCCACTTT. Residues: CASSIASGDYNSPLHF.

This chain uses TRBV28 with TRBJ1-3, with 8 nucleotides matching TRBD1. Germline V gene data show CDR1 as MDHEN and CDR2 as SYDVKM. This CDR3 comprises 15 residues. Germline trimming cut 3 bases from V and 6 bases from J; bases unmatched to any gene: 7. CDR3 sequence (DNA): TGTGCCAGCAGTTTCCTCAGGGGGCATACAAACACCATATATTTT. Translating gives CASSFLRGHTNTIYF.

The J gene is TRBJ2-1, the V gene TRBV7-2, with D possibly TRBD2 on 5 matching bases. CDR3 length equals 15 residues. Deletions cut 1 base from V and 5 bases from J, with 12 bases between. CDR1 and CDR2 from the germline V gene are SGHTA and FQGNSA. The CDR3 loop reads CASSLGVASNNEQFF. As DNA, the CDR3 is TGTGCCAGCAGCTTAGGTGTAGCGTCAAACAATGAGCAGTTCTTC. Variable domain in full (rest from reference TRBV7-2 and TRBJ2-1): GAGVSQSPSNKVTEKGKDVELRCDPISGHTALYWYRQSLGQGLEFLIYFQGNSAPDKSGLPSDRFSAERTGGSVSTLTIQRTQQEDSAVYLCASSLGVASNNEQFFGPGTRLTVL.

CDR3 sequence: CASNTKRKGFYNSPLHF. In nucleotides, the CDR3 is TGTGCCAGCAACACCAAGCGTAAGGGGTTCTATAATTCACCCCTCCACTTT. The chain joins TRBV28 to TRBJ1-6; TRBD1 is a possible D gene (5 bases). Germline V CDR1 and CDR2: MDHEN, SYDVKM. The V end was cut by 7 bases, the J end by 3 bases, with 19 bases between. There are 17 residues in the CDR3.

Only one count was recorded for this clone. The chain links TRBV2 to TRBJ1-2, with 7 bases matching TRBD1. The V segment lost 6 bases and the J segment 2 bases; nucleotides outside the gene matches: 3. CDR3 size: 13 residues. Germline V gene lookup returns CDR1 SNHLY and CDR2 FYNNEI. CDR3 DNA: TGTGCCAGCAGCACGGACAGGAACTATGGCTACACCTTC. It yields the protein CASSTDRNYGYTF.

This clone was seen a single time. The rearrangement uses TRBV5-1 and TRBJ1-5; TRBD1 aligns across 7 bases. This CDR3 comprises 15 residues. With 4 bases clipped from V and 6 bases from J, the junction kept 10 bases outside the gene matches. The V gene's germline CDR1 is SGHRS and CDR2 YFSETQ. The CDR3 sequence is CASSLEGAGIQPQHF. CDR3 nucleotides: TGCGCCAGCAGCCTGGAGGGGGCAGGGATTCAGCCCCAGCATTTT.

Here the CDR3 DNA reads TGCGCCAGCACCGAAGGACTGAGCTATGGCTACACCTTC. Amino acids: CASTEGLSYGYTF. The chain recombines TRBV5-1 with TRBJ1-2; D gene uncertain. This CDR3 spans 13 amino acids. V was shortened by 6 bases and J by 4 bases, with 13 bases between the two germline ends. Per germline, CDR1 SGHRS and CDR2 YFSETQ.

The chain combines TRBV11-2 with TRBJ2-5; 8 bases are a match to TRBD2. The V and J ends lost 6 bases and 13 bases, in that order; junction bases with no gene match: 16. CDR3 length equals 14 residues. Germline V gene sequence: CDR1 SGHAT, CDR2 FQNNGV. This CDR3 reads CASSRSPVAGHLYF. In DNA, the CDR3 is TGTGCCAGCAGTCGTAGCCCTGTAGCGGGACACCTGTACTTC.

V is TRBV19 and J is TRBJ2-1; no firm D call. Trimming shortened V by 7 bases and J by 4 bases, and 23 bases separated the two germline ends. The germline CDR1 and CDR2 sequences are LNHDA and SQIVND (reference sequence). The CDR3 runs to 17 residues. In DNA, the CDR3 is TGTGCCAGTAACTTCGGTTCCGGGTTGGAAAAATACAATGAGCAGTTCTTC. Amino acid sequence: CASNFGSGLEKYNEQFF.

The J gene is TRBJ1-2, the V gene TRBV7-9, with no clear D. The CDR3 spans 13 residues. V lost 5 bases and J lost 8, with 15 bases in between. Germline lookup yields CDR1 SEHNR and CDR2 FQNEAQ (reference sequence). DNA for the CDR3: TGTGCCAGCAGCCTTGTTCTGCCGGGGGGCTACACCTTC. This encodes CASSLVLPGGYTF.

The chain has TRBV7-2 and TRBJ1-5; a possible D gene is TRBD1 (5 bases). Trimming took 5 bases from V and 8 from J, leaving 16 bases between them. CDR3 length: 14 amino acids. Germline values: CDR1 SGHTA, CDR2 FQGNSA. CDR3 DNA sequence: TGTGCCAGCAGCCGCGGCCTGTCGGGGGAGCCCCAGCATTTT. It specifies CASSRGLSGEPQHF.

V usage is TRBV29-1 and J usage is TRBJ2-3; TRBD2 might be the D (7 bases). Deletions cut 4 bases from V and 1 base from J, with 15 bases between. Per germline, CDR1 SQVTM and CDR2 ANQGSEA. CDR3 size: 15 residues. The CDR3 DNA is TGCAGCGTTGCTGGGGGGGCTGGGGGCACAGATACGCAGTATTTT. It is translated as CSVAGGAGGTDTQYF.

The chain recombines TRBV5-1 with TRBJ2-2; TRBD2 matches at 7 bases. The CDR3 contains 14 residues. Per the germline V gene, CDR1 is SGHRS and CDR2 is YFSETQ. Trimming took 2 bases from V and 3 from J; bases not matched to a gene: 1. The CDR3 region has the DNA TGCGCCAGCAGCTTTACTAGCGACACCGGGGAGCTGTTTTTT. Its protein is CASSFTSDTGELFF.

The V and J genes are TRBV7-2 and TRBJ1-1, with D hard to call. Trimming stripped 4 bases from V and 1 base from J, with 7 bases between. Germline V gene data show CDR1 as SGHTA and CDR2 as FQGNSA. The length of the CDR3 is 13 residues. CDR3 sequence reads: CASSSYRNTEAFF. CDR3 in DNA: TGTGCCAGCAGCTCCTACAGGAACACTGAAGCTTTCTTT.

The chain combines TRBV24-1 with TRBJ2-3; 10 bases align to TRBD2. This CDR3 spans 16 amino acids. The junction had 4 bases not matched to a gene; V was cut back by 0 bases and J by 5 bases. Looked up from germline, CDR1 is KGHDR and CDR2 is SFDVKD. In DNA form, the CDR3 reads TGTGCCACCAGTGATTTGTCGGCTAGCGGGGGAGATACGCAGTATTTT. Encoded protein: CATSDLSASGGDTQYF.

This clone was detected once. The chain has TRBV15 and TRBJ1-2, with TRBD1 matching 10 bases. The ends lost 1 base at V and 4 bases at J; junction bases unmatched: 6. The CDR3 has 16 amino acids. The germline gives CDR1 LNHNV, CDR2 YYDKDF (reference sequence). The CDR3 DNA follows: TGTGCCACCAGCAGAGTTGGGGGACAGGGGAGCTATGGCTACACCTTC. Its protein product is CATSRVGGQGSYGYTF.